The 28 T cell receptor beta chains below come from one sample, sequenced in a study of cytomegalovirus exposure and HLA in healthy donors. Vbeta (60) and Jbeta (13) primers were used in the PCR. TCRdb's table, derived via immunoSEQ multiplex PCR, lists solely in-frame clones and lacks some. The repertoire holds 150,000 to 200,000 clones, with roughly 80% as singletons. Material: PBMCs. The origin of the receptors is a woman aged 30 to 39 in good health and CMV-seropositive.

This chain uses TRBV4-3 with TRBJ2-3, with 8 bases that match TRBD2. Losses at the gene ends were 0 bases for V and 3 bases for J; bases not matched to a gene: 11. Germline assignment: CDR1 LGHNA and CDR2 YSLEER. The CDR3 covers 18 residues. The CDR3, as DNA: TGCGCCAGCAGCCAAGAATGGGCGGGGGGCTTGTCGACAGATACGCAGTATTTT. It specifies CASSQEWAGGLSTDTQYF.

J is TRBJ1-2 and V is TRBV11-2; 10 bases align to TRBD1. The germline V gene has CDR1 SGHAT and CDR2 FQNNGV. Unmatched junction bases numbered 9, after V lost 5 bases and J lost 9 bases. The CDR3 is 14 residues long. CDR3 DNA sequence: TGTGCCAGCAGCCCCGGGACAGGGGTCTTTCGCTACACCTTC. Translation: CASSPGTGVFRYTF.

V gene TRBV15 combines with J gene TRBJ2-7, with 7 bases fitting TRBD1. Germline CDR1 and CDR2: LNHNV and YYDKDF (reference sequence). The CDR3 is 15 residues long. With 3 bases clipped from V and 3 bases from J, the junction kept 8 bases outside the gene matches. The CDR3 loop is CATSSRDRGGYEQYF. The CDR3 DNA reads TGTGCCACCAGCAGCCGGGACAGAGGGGGCTACGAGCAGTACTTC.

This CDR3 is CASSPITDTQYF. CDR3 nucleotide sequence: TGTGCCAGCAGCCCTATCACAGATACGCAGTATTTT. The chain couples TRBV7-9 to TRBJ2-3; D call uncertain. This CDR3 comprises 12 residues. V lost 5 bases and J lost 2, with 5 bases in between. The germline V gene encodes CDR1 SEHNR and CDR2 FQNEAQ (reference sequence).

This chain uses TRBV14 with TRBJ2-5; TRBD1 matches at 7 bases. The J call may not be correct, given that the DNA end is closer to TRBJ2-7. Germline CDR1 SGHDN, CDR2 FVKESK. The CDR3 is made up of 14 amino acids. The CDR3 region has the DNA TGTGCCAGTCTCCGGGACAGCCCCCCCTACGAGCAGTACTTC. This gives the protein CASLRDSPPYEQYF.

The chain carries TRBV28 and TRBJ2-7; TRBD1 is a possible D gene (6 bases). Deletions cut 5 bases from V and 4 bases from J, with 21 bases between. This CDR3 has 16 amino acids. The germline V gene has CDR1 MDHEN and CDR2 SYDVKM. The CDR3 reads CASSARPAGETYEQYF. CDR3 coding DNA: TGTGCCAGCAGTGCGCGCCCAGCAGGGGAGACGTACGAGCAGTACTTC.

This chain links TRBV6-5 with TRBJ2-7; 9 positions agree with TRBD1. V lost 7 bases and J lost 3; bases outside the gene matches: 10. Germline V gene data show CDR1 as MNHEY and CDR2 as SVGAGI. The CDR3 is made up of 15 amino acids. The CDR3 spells CASILRGQGRYEQYF. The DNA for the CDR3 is TGTGCCAGCATTTTGAGGGGACAGGGTCGCTACGAGCAGTACTTC.

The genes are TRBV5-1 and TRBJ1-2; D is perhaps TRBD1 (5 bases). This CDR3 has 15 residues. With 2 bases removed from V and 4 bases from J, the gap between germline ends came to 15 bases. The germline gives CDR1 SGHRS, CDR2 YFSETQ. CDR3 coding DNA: TGCGCCAGCAGCTTCACCCAAGACAGCCCCTATGGCTACACCTTC. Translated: CASSFTQDSPYGYTF.

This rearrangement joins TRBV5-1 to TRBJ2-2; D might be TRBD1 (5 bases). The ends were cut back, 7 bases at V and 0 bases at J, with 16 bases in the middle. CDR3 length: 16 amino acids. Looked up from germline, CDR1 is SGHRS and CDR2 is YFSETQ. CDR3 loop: CASHSYDSTNTGELFF. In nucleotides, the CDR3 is TGCGCCAGCCACAGTTATGACAGCACGAACACCGGGGAGCTGTTTTTT.

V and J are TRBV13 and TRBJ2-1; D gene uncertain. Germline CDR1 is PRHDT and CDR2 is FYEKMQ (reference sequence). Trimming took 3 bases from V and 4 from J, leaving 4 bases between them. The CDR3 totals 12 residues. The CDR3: CASSFRYNEQFF. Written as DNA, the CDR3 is TGTGCCAGCAGCTTCAGATACAATGAGCAGTTCTTC.

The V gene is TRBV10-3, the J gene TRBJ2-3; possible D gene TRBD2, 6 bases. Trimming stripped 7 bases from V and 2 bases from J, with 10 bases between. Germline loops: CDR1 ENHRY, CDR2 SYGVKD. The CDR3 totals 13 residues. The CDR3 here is CAIKGGVTDTQYF. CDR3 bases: TGTGCCATCAAGGGCGGGGTCACAGATACGCAGTATTTT.

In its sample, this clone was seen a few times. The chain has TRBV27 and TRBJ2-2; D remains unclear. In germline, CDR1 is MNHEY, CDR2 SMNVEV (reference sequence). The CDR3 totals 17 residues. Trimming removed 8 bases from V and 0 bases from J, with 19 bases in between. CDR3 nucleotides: TGTGCCAGCTCCCCAAGTCCCCCCAGGACGAACACCGGGGAGCTGTTTTTT. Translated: CASSPSPPRTNTGELFF.

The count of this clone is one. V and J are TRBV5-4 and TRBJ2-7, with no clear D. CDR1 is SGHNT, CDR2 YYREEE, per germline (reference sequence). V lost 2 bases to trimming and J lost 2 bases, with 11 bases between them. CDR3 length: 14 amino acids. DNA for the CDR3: TGTGCCAGCAGCTTTGGCAGAACAACCTACGAGCAGTACTTC. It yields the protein CASSFGRTTYEQYF.

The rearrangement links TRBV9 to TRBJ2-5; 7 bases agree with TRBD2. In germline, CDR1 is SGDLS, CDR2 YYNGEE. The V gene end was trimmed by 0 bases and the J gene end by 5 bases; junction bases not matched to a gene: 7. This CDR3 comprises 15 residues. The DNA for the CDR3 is TGTGCCAGCAGCGTAGACTGGGGACTACTCGAGACCCAGTACTTC. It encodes CASSVDWGLLETQYF.

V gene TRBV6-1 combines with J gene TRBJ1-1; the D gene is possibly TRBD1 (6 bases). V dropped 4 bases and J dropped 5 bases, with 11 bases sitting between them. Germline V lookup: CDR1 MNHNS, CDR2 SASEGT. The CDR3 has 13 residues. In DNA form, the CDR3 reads TGTGCCAGCAGTGCTACAGGGTCTACTGAAGCTTTCTTT. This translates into CASSATGSTEAFF.

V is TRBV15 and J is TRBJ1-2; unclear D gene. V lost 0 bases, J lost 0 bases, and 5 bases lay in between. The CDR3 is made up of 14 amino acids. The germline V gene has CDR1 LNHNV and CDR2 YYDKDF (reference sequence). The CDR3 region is CATSREGPNYGYTF. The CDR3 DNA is TGTGCCACCAGCAGAGAGGGCCCTAACTATGGCTACACCTTC.

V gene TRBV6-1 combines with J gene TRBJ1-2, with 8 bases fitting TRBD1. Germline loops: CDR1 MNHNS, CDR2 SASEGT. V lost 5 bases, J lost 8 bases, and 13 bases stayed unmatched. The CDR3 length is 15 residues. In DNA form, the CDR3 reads TGTGCCAGCAGTTTACCCATGAGGGACAGGAACGGCTACACCTTC. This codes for CASSLPMRDRNGYTF.

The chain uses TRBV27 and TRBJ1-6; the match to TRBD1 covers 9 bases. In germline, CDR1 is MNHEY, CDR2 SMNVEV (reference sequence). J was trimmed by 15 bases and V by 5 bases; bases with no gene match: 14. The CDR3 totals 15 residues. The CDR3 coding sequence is TGTGCCAGCAGTCCCGACCCACCTGACAGGGGGGACCTCCACTTT. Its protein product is CASSPDPPDRGDLHF.

CDR3: CASSRVLLAGASSGANVLTF. The DNA of the CDR3 is TGTGCCAGCAGCCGCGTCCTCCTAGCGGGAGCGAGCTCTGGGGCCAACGTCCTGACTTTC. The genes are TRBV4-2 and TRBJ2-6, with 10 bases matching TRBD2. Germline values: CDR1 LGHNA, CDR2 YNFKEQ. CDR3 length: 20 residues. The junction had 12 bases not matched to a gene; V was cut back by 4 bases and J by 0 bases.

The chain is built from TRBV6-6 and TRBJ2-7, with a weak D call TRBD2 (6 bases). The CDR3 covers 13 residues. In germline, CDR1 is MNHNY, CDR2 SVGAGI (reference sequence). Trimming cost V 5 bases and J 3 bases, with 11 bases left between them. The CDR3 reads CASSPRGIYEQYF. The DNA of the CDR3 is TGTGCCAGCAGTCCCCGGGGGATCTACGAGCAGTACTTC.

The CDR3 DNA reads as TGTGCCAGCAGCCATATTCGGGACAATGCCTACGAGCAGTACTTC. This translates into CASSHIRDNAYEQYF. This chain connects TRBV5-4 to TRBJ2-7; a possible D gene is TRBD1 (6 bases). The CDR3 runs 15 residues. Trimming took 4 bases from V and 2 from J, leaving 16 bases between them. The V gene's germline CDR1 is SGHNT and CDR2 YYREEE (reference sequence).

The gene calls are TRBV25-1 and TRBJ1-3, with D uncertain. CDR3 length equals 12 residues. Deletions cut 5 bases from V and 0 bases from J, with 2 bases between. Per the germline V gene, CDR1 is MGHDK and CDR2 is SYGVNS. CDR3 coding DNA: TGTGCCAGCAGTCTCTCTGGAAACACCATATATTTT. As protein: CASSLSGNTIYF.

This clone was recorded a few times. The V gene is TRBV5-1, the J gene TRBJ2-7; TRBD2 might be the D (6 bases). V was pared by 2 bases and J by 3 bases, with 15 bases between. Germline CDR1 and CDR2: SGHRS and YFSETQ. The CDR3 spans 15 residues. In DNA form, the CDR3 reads TGCGCCAGCAGCTTCGAAGCGGGCCACCACTACGAGCAGTACTTC. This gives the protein CASSFEAGHHYEQYF.

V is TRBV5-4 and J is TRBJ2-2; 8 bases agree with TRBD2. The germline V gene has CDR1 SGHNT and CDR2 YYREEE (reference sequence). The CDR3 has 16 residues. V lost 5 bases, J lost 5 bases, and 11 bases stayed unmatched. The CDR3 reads CASRRDPGLETGELFF. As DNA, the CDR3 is TGTGCCAGCAGGAGAGACCCGGGACTAGAAACCGGGGAGCTGTTTTTT. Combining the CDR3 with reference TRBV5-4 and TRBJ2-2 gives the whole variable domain ETGVTQSPTHLIKTRGQQVTLRCSSQSGHNTVSWYQQALGQGPQFIFQYYREEENGRGNFPPRFSGLQFPNYSSELNVNALELDDSALYLCASRRDPGLETGELFFGEGSRLTVL.

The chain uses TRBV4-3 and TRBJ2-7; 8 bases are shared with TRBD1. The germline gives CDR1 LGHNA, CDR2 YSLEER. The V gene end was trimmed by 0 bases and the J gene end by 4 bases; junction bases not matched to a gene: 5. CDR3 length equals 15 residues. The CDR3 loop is CASSQDKTGGYEQYF. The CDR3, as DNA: TGCGCCAGCAGCCAAGATAAAACAGGGGGATACGAGCAGTACTTC.

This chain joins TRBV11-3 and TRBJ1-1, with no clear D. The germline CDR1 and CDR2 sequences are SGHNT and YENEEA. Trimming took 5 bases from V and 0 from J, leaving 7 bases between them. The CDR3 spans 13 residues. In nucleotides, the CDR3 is TGTGCCAGCAGCGAGACACTGAACACTGAAGCTTTCTTT. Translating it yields CASSETLNTEAFF.

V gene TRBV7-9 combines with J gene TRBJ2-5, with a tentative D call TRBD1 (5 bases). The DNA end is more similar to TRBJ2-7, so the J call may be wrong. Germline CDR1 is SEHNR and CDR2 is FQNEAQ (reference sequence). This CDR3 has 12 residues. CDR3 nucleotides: TGTGCCAGCAGCTTACCAGGGAACGAGCAGTACTTC. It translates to CASSLPGNEQYF.

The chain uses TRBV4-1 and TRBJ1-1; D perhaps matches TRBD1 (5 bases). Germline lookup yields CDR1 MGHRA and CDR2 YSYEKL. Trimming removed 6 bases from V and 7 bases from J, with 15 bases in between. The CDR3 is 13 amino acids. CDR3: CASSTLSGFEAFF. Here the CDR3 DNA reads TGCGCCAGCAGTACCCTGTCAGGGTTTGAAGCTTTCTTT.